The TCR beta chain under discussion was sequenced for a study of T cells after yellow fever vaccination. This CDR3 has 14 amino acids. V dropped 3 bases and J dropped 5 bases, with 14 bases sitting between them. CDR1 SGHAT and CDR2 FQNNGV come from the germline V gene. Each CDR3 protein gets one entry after TCRdb re-called the 5' RACE reads with MiXCR. The table records approximately 260,000 distinct CDR3 sequences, roughly 13% of them present only once. The chain uses TRBV11-2 and TRBJ2-7; D is perhaps TRBD2 (6 bases). The sequencing used CD4+ T cells sorted from PBMCs, collected 45 days after the yellow fever booster vaccination. The receptor was isolated from a man aged 30 to 45 who received the YFV17D yellow fever vaccine. DNA for the CDR3: TGTGCCAGCAGCTTTTCGGGAGAGGTCCACGAGCAGTACTTC. Protein sequence: CASSFSGEVHEQYF. Using reference TRBV11-2 and TRBJ2-7 for the parts outside the CDR3, the full variable domain is EAGVAQSPRYKIIEKRQSVAFWCNPISGHATLYWYQQILGQGPKLLIQFQNNGVVDDSQLPKDRFSAERLKGVDSTLKIQPAKLEDSAVYLCASSFSGEVHEQYFGPGTRLTVT.